Listed here is a single T cell receptor (beta chain). Its cognate antigen is unknown. These data come from a study of cytomegalovirus exposure and HLA in healthy donors. Study conclusions and caveats: HLA alleles were associated with roughly 15,000 TCR beta sequences in a later analysis at 0.05 false discovery rate. Researchers had no immune exposure information except CMV serostatus available. With high specificity and sensitivity, the classifier reportedly diagnosed cytomegalovirus status. While the bulk of TCR sequences proved rare, some public TCRs turned up in many donors.

PCR amplification relied on 60 Vbeta primers (plus 13 Jbeta primers). Here immunoSEQ multiplex PCR was the method, and the copy in TCRdb shows in-frame clones only, minus some. Of some 190,000 clones listed, over 80% were seen once; the top ten hold less than 2%. From germline, CDR1 is LGHNA and CDR2 YSLEER. The CDR3 covers 15 residues. V was cut by 0 bases and J by 12 bases, with 15 bases left in between. V gene TRBV4-3 combines with J gene TRBJ2-6; D may be TRBD1 (5 bases). The TCR was taken from a man aged 35 to 55 in good health and CMV-seronegative. Sequencing used PBMCs. For the CDR3, the DNA is TGCGCCAGCAGCCAAGATCCCAGGGCTTGGGCCGTCCTGACTTTC. It encodes CASSQDPRAWAVLTF.